This T cell receptor beta chain is from a study of blood T cell repertoires in COVID-19. Study overall: Italy, Spain and the United States were the sources of the convalescent and acute COVID-19 samples. Sources were T cells, B-cell-depleted T cells, or PBMCs; the material itself was cDNA or gDNA.

This CDR3 contains 15 residues. The germline gives CDR1 SGHTS, CDR2 YDEGEE. V was clipped by 4 bases and J by 4 bases; unmatched bases: 6. In the authors' workflow: Researchers report that nucleated cell counts were estimated from reference gene primer amplification. Profiling relied on immunoSEQ multiplex PCR, and the TCRdb table lists in-frame clones only, not all of them. V, J and clone size are those of that table, while D and trimming were read from the DNA. The sample includes more than 110,000 clones, around 85% seen only once; the top ten take less than 3%. The sequenced sample was peripheral blood. This chain connects TRBV5-8 to TRBJ1-5; 9 bases align to TRBD1. The TCR comes from a man aged 50-59 years with acute or convalescent COVID-19. CDR3 amino acids: CASSEGQGQNQPQHF. CDR3 in DNA: TGTGCCAGCAGCGAGGGACAGGGTCAGAATCAGCCCCAGCATTTT.